This TCR beta chain was found in a study of T cell responses to AZD1222 COVID-19 vaccine. Combined were second doses at about 4 or about 12 weeks. Sequencing used immunoSEQ multiplex PCR; TCRdb keeps in-frame clones, though not all of them. Found here are about 140,000 clones, around 90% of them singletons; the top ten hold approximately 2.8%. The CDR3 is 13 residues long. The germline CDR1 and CDR2 sequences are SGHTA and FQGNSA. V was trimmed by 5 bases and J by 6 bases, leaving 13 bases between them. The sample was peripheral blood, taken 28 days after the second AZD1222 dose. The source is an adult who received the AZD1222 COVID-19 vaccine. The gene calls are TRBV7-2 and TRBJ1-2; weak D call: TRBD1 (6 bases). CDR3 loop: CASSPTGTHGYTF. CDR3 DNA: TGTGCCAGCAGCCCGACAGGCACCCATGGCTACACCTTC.